This T cell receptor (beta chain) was profiled in a study of CD8 T cells in Susac syndrome. CDR1 and CDR2 (germline): SGHRS, YFSETQ. This CDR3 comprises 16 residues. Germline trimming cut 0 bases from V and 5 bases from J; bases unmatched to any gene: 9. The study sequenced TCR beta in blood CD8+ and CD4+ T cells. Both CD4+ and CD8+ T cells were negatively isolated, and TEMRA cells underwent FACS enrichment. Points on this clonotype: Its target is not known.

RNA, at roughly 0.45 to 1 ug, was reverse transcribed with random hexamers. It was immunoSEQ multiplex PCR that amplified TCR beta CDR3 across 54 Vbeta and 13 Jbeta. TCRdb reanalysed the immunoSEQ multiplex PCR reads using MiXCR and keeps one entry per CDR3 protein. This table has about 120,000 distinct CDR3 sequences, 94% appearing once. Overall study findings and caveats: The study conceded that its TCR sequencing and HLA analysis involved relatively few individuals.

Sequencing was performed on CD4+ T cells from PBMCs. The TCR was taken from a human donor in good health. V and J are TRBV5-1 and TRBJ2-7; TRBD2 aligns across 9 bases. CDR3 sequence: CASSLAGLAGFNEQYF. CDR3 nucleotides: TGCGCCAGCAGCTTGGCCGGGCTAGCGGGATTCAACGAGCAGTACTTC.